Given below is one T cell receptor beta chain in context. Its antigen remains unidentified. No clone much larger than this one lies a single base away; base qualities are absent. The CDR3 regions of human TCRbeta chains were subjected to immunosequencing. The source study handled its data this way. Repertoire TCRs were matched against a reference library of SARS-CoV-2-specific TCRs generated with the MIRA antigen-specificity platform. Breadth meant the fraction of unique TCRs that were SARS-CoV-2-associated, whereas depth meant the fraction of total T cells that were SARS-CoV-2-associated. Using the MIRA data, each spike-specific TCR was assigned both to the spike region to which the TCR was reactive and to a CD4 or CD8 class. Log10-transformed breadth and depth values were compared by one-way ANOVA with Sidak's multiple comparisons tests. TCRdb holds this immuneACCESS table with in-frame rearrangements only. Some clones are missing; in checked studies, unresolved V genes explain under half, and the rest has no known cause. That table supplies the V and J calls and clone size; D and trimming were determined from the DNA. The sample table holds 90,000 to 150,000 clones, of which roughly 89% were seen once. About 4.1% of the sample comes from the top ten.

According to the germline V gene (reference sequence), CDR1 reads SEHNR and CDR2 reads FQNEAQ. The CDR3 starts with the cysteine, ends with the phenylalanine, and has 14 residues. The kept DNA is CDR3 alone, 42 bases in frame from the first base. V is shortened by 8 bases, J by 5 bases, and the region joining them spans 16 bases. The label giving this sample's time point can be read as: baseline before first vaccination. Vaccinee samples were obtained from the UK trials COV001 and COV002, which included a single-blind randomized controlled phase 2/3 trial of AZD1222 (ChAdOx1 nCoV-19) in healthy adults. Trial participant PBMC samples were collected at day 0 and day 28 after the second dose for TCRbeta chain sequencing. This specimen comes from a study of T cell responses to AZD1222 COVID-19 vaccine (dated by TCRdb to the early 2020s). Some background on the complete study: Because spike-specific TCR depth and breadth did not differ between the two schedules, AZD1222 recipients who got a second dose at roughly 4 weeks were pooled with those who got a second dose at roughly 12 weeks. TCR sequencing was performed for about 250 trial participants, of whom about 210 were given two doses of AZD1222 and approximately 25 were given two doses of MenACWY control vaccine. Trial participants were enrolled by age into 18-55, 56-69 and 70-plus year subgroups, with about 150, 27 and 61 TCR-sequenced participants respectively.

Overall study results and their limits: Because no samples from the day 14 peak response were available, repertoires could be characterized only after the peak T cell response. In the small 56-69-year group, the increase in depth fell short of significance, most likely because of low power. Conclusions about previously exposed vaccinees were limited because only 6 or 7 AZD1222 recipients were SARS-CoV-2 seropositive at baseline. Epitopes outside the regions mutated in the B.1.351 and B.1.1.7 variants were reportedly recognized by nearly half of the unique spike-specific TCRs. After two AZD1222 doses, both the breadth and the depth of spike-specific TCRs were significantly higher than at day 0 and than in MenACWY recipients. Participants were mostly white British, with more females than males. The authors suggested clonal diversity may have been underestimated. The vaccine-associated CD4 TCRs covered the entire spike protein, and the dominant responses fell in regions 160-218 and 743-854.

The sequence was collected from an adult in good health. The source was peripheral blood, collected on day 0 of AZD1222 vaccination. The sequence joins TRBV7-9 to TRBJ2-1, with a tentative D gene TRBD2 over 6 matching bases. Read as DNA, the sequence is TGTGCCAGCGCCAAGGGCAGGGAGGACAATGAGCAGTTCTTC. It codes for CASAKGREDNEQFF.